This record concerns one T cell receptor beta chain sequence. It has no known antigen specificity. No base-level quality is on record; no much larger clone is a single base apart. This specimen belongs to a study of blood T cell repertoires in COVID-19 (dated by TCRdb to 2020 to 2022). About the full investigation: Collaborator samples came from the United States, Italy and Spain and covered acute and convalescent phases of COVID-19. Where available, HLA class I and class II types were taken from metadata supplied by the sample provider and were not determined by assay-based typing. The dataset comprised deeply sampled blood TCRbeta repertoires from subjects exposed to, actively infected with, or recovered from COVID-19. Nearly every sample came with metadata listing a de-identified subject ID, COVID-19 status, age in years and sex. The repertoires were released in a freely available public database intended as a resource for research on the immune response to SARS-CoV-2. The prospective study material was composed of cDNA or gDNA derived from T cells, B-cell-depleted T cells, or PBMCs. The samples were drawn from two sources: the first 160 participants of the ongoing ImmuneRACE study, and over 950 subjects contributed by 6 global collaborators.

The immunoSEQ Assay, a bias-controlled multiplex PCR, was used to amplify TCRbeta CDR3 regions from genomic DNA. On the authors' methods: Within the assay, amplification of reference gene primers was used to estimate how many nucleated cells each sample contained. Sequence reads were collapsed and filtered to measure the absolute abundance of every unique TCRbeta CDR3 rearrangement. For each sample, productive Simpson clonality was calculated as the square root of Simpson's diversity index over productive rearrangements. Held by TCRdb, this immuneACCESS table contains in-frame sequences only and omits some clones. Under half of the omission traces to an unresolved V gene where checked; the cause of the rest is unknown. Clone size and the V and J calls come from that table; the DNA yielded D and trimming. The sample yields around 93,000 clones; roughly three quarters were counted once. In total, the top ten clones hold roughly 9.8% of the sample.

Whole blood was collected in K2EDTA tubes by collaborating institutions according to the institutions' own protocols. For TCRbeta analysis, collaborator samples were shipped as frozen whole blood, as isolated PBMCs, or as DNA extracted from either sample type. Study-level results and caveats: The quantity of clinical and demographic metadata differed by source and by participant and was supplied without curation.

The CDR3 runs 12 residues from the cysteine to the phenylalanine. Only the CDR3 DNA stays, 36 bases, in frame from base 1. As encoded in the germline V gene (reference sequence), CDR1 is SEHNR while CDR2 is FQNEAQ. The V and J ends are trimmed by 3 bases and 3 bases, leaving 5 bases between them. The TCR was taken from a woman of 80 years or more with acute or convalescent COVID-19. What was sequenced was peripheral blood. The rearrangement joined TRBV7-9 to TRBJ1-1, with the D gene not confidently named. The CDR3 reads as follows: CASSFFYTEAFF. Read as DNA, the sequence is TGTGCCAGCAGCTTTTTCTACACTGAAGCTTTCTTT.